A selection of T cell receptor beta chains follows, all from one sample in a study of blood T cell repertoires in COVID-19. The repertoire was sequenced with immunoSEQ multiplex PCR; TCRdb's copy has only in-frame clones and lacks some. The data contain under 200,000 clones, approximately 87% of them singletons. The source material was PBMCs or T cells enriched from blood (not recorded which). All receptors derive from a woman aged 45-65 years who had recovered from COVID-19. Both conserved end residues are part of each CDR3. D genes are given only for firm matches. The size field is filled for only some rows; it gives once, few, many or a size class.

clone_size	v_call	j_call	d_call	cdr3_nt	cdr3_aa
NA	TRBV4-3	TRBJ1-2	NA	TGCGCCAGCAGCCAAGAGGGCGGGAGATCTAACTATGGCTACACCTTC	CASSQEGGRSNYGYTF
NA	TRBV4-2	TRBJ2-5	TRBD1	TGTGCCAGCAGCCAGCTTACAGGGGGCTTCCAAGAGACCCAGTACTTC	CASSQLTGGFQETQYF
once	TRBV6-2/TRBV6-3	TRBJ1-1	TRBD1	TGTGCCAGCAGCCCCCTGACAGGGTTTTACACTGAAGCTTTCTTT	CASSPLTGFYTEAFF
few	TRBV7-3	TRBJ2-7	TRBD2	TGTGCCAGCAGTGGAAGCGGGGGAGGCGAGCAGTACTTC	CASSGSGGGEQYF
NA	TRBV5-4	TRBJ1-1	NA	TGTGCCAGCAGCCTTCAGGGGACGACTGAAGCTTTCTTT	CASSLQGTTEAFF
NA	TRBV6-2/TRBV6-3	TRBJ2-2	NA	TGTGCCAGCAGTTATGCGGTCTGGGGACAAGGGGAGCTGTTTTTT	CASSYAVWGQGELFF
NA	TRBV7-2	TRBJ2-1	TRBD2	TGTGCCAGCAGCTTGGGACTAGAGTACAATGAGCAGTTCTTC	CASSLGLEYNEQFF
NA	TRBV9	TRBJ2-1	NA	TGTGCCAGCAGCGTGTCCCCAGGGGCTGAGCAGTTCTTC	CASSVSPGAEQFF
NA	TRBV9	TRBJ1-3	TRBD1	TGTGCCAGCAGTCTAGGACAGGGGGTTGGAAACACCATATATTTT	CASSLGQGVGNTIYF
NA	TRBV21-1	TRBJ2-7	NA	TGTGCCAGCAGCATGGGACAGATTCTTCGGGAGCAGTACTTC	CASSMGQILREQYF
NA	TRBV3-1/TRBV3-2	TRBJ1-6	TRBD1	TGTGCCAGCAGCCACTACGGACAGGGGAATTCACCCCTCCACTTT	CASSHYGQGNSPLHF
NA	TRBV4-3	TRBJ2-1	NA	TGCGCCAGCAGCCAACAACCACCCGGGCGGGGAAGGATTTACAATGAGCAGTTCTTC	CASSQQPPGRGRIYNEQFF
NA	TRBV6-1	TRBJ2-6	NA	TGTGCCAGCAGTGAAGCAGGGGTCACCCTCGGGGCCAACGTCCTGACTTTC	CASSEAGVTLGANVLTF
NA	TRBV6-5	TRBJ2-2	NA	TGTGCCAGCAGGCCTCCGGCTAGGAACACCGGGGAGCTGTTTTTT	CASRPPARNTGELFF
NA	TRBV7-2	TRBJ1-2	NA	TGTGCCAGCAGCTTAGGGCCAGGGGCAGGTAGGGGTGGCTACACCTTC	CASSLGPGAGRGGYTF
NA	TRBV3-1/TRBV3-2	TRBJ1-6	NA	TGTGCCAGCAGCCAAGTGTCGGGAGGCGGGGTTGCACCCCTCCACTTT	CASSQVSGGGVAPLHF
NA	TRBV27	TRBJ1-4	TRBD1	TGTGCCAGCAGTGCTCGGACAGGGTCATTCGAAAAACTGTTTTTT	CASSARTGSFEKLFF
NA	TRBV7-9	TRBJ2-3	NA	TGTGCCAGCAGCTTGCACGGGACTTCCATTAGCACAGATACGCAGTATTTT	CASSLHGTSISTDTQYF
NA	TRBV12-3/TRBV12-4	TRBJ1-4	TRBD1	TGTGCCAGCAGGACAGGGGGGGATGAAAAACTGTTTTTT	CASRTGGDEKLFF
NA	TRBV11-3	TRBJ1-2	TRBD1	TGTGCCAGCAGCCTGGGACAGACTAACTATGGCTACACCTTC	CASSLGQTNYGYTF
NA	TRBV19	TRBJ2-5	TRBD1	TGTGCCAGTAGTACAATATCCCTGGGACAGGGACTTTTAGAGACCCAGTACTTC	CASSTISLGQGLLETQYF